This T cell receptor beta chain stems from a study of TIL therapy for anti-PD-1-resistant metastatic lung cancer. CDR3 length equals 17 residues. Germline V gene sequence: CDR1 MNHNS, CDR2 SASEGT. The V gene lost 3 bases and the J gene lost 2 bases, with 17 bases spanning the gap. Time point of the sample: pre-treatment sample, taken before nivolumab and TIL therapy. Sequencing used immunoSEQ v3. The table came from immunoSEQ multiplex PCR; TCRdb's copy has only in-frame clones and leaves some out. The sample has 40,000 to 60,000 clones; around 80% are singletons. The source of this sequence is a woman between 30 and 80 years old with non-small cell lung cancer. The chain joins TRBV6-1 to TRBJ1-5; maybe TRBD1 (6 bases). The sample in question was blood, obtained at baseline. As DNA, the CDR3 is TGTGCCAGCAGTGAGCCCTTAGGACAGTTGGGCAATCAGCCCCAGCATTTT. Translation: CASSEPLGQLGNQPQHF.